The rows below give T cell receptor beta chains drawn from one sample of a study of blood T cell repertoires in COVID-19. TCRdb keeps only in-frame clones here, not all; method: immunoSEQ multiplex PCR. Among over 200,000 clones listed, roughly 80% were seen once. The sample comprised PBMCs or T cells enriched from blood (not recorded which). All receptors derive from a man aged 60 to 75 who had recovered from COVID-19. The CDR3 runs from the conserved cysteine through the conserved F or W. Fields, in order: J gene, V gene, clone size, CDR3 protein. Clone size is shown for a subset of rows, as once, few, many or a class of expanded clone.

TRBJ2-4	TRBV29-1	.	CSVGLGTGARIQYF
TRBJ1-5	TRBV5-6	once	CASSKSGQSNQPQHF
TRBJ2-7	TRBV19	.	CASSIVKGVTPYEQYF
TRBJ1-2	TRBV5-4	few	CASSLEQVGGYTF
TRBJ2-7	TRBV11-3	.	CASSLVVLGGRYEQYF
TRBJ1-3	TRBV7-2	.	CASSIRGGAGNTIYF
TRBJ1-1	TRBV19	.	CASSPRGRPLNTEAFF
TRBJ1-2	TRBV25-1	.	CASSPWGGFGYTF
TRBJ2-3	TRBV4-1	.	CASSQDRAGGRTDTQYF
TRBJ2-2	TRBV27	.	CASTPGPGQANTGELFF
TRBJ1-6	TRBV5-1	.	CASSHEAGRSPLHF
TRBJ1-3	TRBV7-9	.	CASSPNPGQGYSGNTIYF
TRBJ1-1	TRBV10-3	once	CAISQREMNTEAFF
TRBJ1-1	TRBV15	.	CATDKDRGRTEAFF
TRBJ1-4	TRBV7-2	.	CASSLGGGGEKLFF
TRBJ1-3	TRBV30	.	CAWGRGLSGNTIYF
TRBJ1-2	TRBV2	.	CASIRDSILVGYGYTF
TRBJ1-5	TRBV3-1/TRBV3-2	.	CASSPRTGVQPQHF
TRBJ2-3	TRBV15	.	CATSRGTGATDTQYF
TRBJ1-5	TRBV6-5	.	CASSSGQGKRQPQHF
TRBJ2-7	TRBV7-2	.	CASSISGTRGEQYF
TRBJ2-2	TRBV15	.	CATSRDSGKTGANTGELFF
TRBJ2-5	TRBV14	.	CASSPTGRLAGTQYF
TRBJ1-1	TRBV18	.	CASSPKRTATGTEAFF
TRBJ1-1	TRBV7-2	.	CASSPPGLRTDTEAFF
TRBJ1-1	TRBV13	once	CASSLMAGTEAFF
TRBJ2-2	TRBV9	.	CASSSGLLNTGELFF